This T cell receptor beta chain originates from a study of T cells after yellow fever vaccination. Across the study: The SMART-Seq v4 Ultra Low Input method served to prepare the low-cell-number fractions. The study, taken as a whole, reports: When the response was secondary, it was weaker but reached its peak faster, day 5 versus 15. The study re-detected most primary-vaccination clones after the booster (roughly 95% CD4, around 89% CD8).

This clonotype has only a few counts. Its specificity is not known. Germline V gene lookup returns CDR1 DFQATT and CDR2 SNEGSKA (reference sequence). This CDR3 spans 17 amino acids. V lost 0 bases and J lost 2; bases outside the gene matches: 8. TCR cDNA was made by 5'RACE template switching, adding a universal primer site and UMIs. TCRdb re-called the 5' RACE reads with MiXCR, one entry per CDR3 protein. The sample has some 390,000 distinct CDR3 sequences; 6.2% are singletons. This TCR came from a young man who received the YFV17D yellow fever vaccine. The chain carries TRBV20-1 and TRBJ2-2, with TRBD1 matching 8 bases. The specimen comprised PBMCs, sampled 5 days after the yellow fever booster vaccination. Written as DNA, the CDR3 is TGCAGTGCTAGAGATTTCGTCAGGGGGCCCAACACCGGGGAGCTGTTTTTT. Translated: CSARDFVRGPNTGELFF.